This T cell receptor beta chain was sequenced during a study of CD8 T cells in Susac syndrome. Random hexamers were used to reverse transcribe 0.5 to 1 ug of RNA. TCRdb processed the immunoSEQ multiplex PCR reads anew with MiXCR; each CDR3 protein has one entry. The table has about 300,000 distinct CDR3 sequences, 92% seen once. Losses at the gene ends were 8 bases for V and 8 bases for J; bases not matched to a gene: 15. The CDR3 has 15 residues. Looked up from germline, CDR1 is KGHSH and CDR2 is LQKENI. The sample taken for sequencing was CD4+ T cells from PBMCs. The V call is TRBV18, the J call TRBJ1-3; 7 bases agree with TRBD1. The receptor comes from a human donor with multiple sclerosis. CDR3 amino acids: CASGPSGTDLYTIYF. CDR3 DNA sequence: TGTGCCAGCGGGCCCTCCGGGACAGACCTCTACACCATATATTTT.